This record concerns one T cell receptor beta chain sequence. The data originate from a study of control samples from healthy donors and cancer patients. Germline values: CDR1 KGHSH, CDR2 LQKENI. With 3 bases clipped from V and 0 bases from J, the junction kept 2 bases outside the gene matches. The CDR3 totals 17 residues. The repertoire was sequenced with immunoSEQ multiplex PCR; TCRdb's copy has only in-frame clones and lacks some. Found here are approximately 120,000 clones, around 87% of them singletons; the top ten hold just under 3%. This rearrangement joins TRBV18 to TRBJ2-6; 10 bases match TRBD1. Sequenced material: blood. This clonotype originated in a man in his sixties in good health. Written as DNA, the CDR3 is TGTGCCAGCTCACCGGGACAGGGGAACTCTGGGGCCAACGTCCTGACTTTC. This sequence encodes CASSPGQGNSGANVLTF.